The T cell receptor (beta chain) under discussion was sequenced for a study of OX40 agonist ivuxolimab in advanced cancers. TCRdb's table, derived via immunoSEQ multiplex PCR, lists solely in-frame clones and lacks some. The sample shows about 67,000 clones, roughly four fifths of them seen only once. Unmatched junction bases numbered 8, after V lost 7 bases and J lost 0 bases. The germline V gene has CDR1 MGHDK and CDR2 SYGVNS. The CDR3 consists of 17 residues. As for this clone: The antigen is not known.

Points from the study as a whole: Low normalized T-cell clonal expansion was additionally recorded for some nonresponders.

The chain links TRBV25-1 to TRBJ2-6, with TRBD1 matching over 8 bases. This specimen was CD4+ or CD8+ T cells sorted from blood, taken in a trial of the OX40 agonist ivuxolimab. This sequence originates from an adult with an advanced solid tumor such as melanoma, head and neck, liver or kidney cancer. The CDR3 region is CASNFAGGASGANVLTF. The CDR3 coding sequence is TGTGCCAGCAATTTCGCAGGGGGCGCCTCTGGGGCCAACGTCCTGACTTTC.